These 4 T cell receptor beta chains came from one sample sequenced in a study of blood T cell repertoires in COVID-19. Generated by immunoSEQ multiplex PCR, the TCRdb table keeps only in-frame clones and is missing some. The table lists 390,000 or so clones, around nine tenths of them singletons. The specimen was PBMCs or T cells enriched from blood (not recorded which). Every receptor here comes from a woman between 45 and 60 years old who had recovered from COVID-19.

The rearrangement links TRBV6-5 to TRBJ2-3, with D perhaps matching TRBD1 (5 bases). Trimming left V 10 bases short and J 1 base short, with 15 bases between. The CDR3 totals 14 residues. Germline values: CDR1 MNHEY, CDR2 SVGAGI. In DNA, the CDR3 is TGTGCCACCGCAATAATGACAGGCACAGATACGCAGTATTTT. Protein sequence: CATAIMTGTDTQYF.

The V and J genes are TRBV19 and TRBJ1-5; D is possibly TRBD1 (6 bases). The CDR3 runs to 15 residues. Trimming removed 0 bases from V and 6 bases from J, with 12 bases in between. The germline gives CDR1 LNHDA, CDR2 SQIVND (reference sequence). The CDR3 protein is CASSIDAGVGQPQHF. In DNA form, the CDR3 reads TGTGCCAGTAGTATAGATGCAGGGGTCGGTCAGCCCCAGCATTTT. The whole variable domain, filled in from reference TRBV19 and TRBJ1-5, reads DGGITQSPKYLFRKEGQNVTLSCEQNLNHDAMYWYRQDPGQGLRLIYYSQIVNDFQKGDIAEGYSVSREKKESFPLTVTSAQKNPTAFYLCASSIDAGVGQPQHFGDGTRLSIL.

The chain joins TRBV11-2 to TRBJ1-2, with D perhaps TRBD1 (6 bases). In germline, CDR1 is SGHAT, CDR2 FQNNGV. The length of the CDR3 is 15 residues. V lost 4 bases to trimming and J lost 4 bases, with 16 bases between them. The CDR3, as DNA: TGTGCCAGCAGCTCCTACAGGGACAACAGCTATGGCTACACCTTC. Protein: CASSSYRDNSYGYTF.

This rearrangement joins TRBV7-9 to TRBJ1-5; D not certain. With 1 base removed from V and 5 bases from J, the gap between germline ends came to 12 bases. The CDR3 sequence is 15 residues long. Germline V gives CDR1 SEHNR, CDR2 FQNEAQ (reference sequence). The CDR3 spells CASSLGQTFDQPQHF. The CDR3 coding sequence is TGTGCCAGCAGCTTAGGGCAGACTTTCGATCAGCCCCAGCATTTT.